The 17 T cell receptor beta chains presented below share a single source sample, sequenced in a study of CD8 T cells in Susac syndrome. RNA was extracted with the RNeasy kit, and a quantity of about 0.45 to 1 ug was reverse transcribed using random hexamers. TCRdb fed the immunoSEQ multiplex PCR reads into MiXCR, producing one record per CDR3 protein. The sample includes approximately 130,000 distinct CDR3 sequences, around 91% seen only once; the top ten take 0.24%. The sample consisted of CD8+ T cells from PBMCs. The receptors derive from a human donor with multiple sclerosis.

This chain uses TRBV6-1 with TRBJ1-2; D is unclear. The CDR3 is 11 residues long. Germline values: CDR1 MNHNS, CDR2 SASEGT. V lost 2 bases, J lost 3 bases, and 1 base lay in between. Here the CDR3 reads CASSEHYGYTF. CDR3 nucleotides: TGTGCCAGCAGTGAACACTATGGCTACACCTTC.

V usage is TRBV19 and J usage is TRBJ2-2, with D tentatively TRBD1 or TRBD2 (5 bases each). The CDR3 runs 14 residues. Trimming pared 3 bases from V and 3 bases from J, leaving 8 bases between. The germline V gene encodes CDR1 LNHDA and CDR2 SQIVND (reference sequence). Here the CDR3 reads CASSMGEYTGELFF. In DNA form, the CDR3 reads TGTGCCAGTAGTATGGGGGAGTACACCGGGGAGCTGTTTTTT.

The V gene is TRBV6-5, the J gene TRBJ2-2; D may be TRBD1 (5 bases). Germline values: CDR1 MNHEY, CDR2 SVGAGI. The CDR3 spans 14 residues. Trimming removed 2 bases at V and 3 bases at J, with 7 bases between. This CDR3 is CASSYAGHTGELFF. CDR3 coding DNA: TGTGCCAGCAGTTACGCAGGGCACACCGGGGAGCTGTTTTTT.

V gene TRBV12-3 or TRBV12-4 combines with J gene TRBJ2-7; 7 positions match TRBD2. CDR3 length equals 11 residues. J lost 12 bases, V lost 3 bases, and 5 bases had no gene match. This CDR3 reads CASSFSGLLYF. DNA for the CDR3: TGTGCCAGCAGTTTTAGCGGGCTATTGTACTTC.

The genes are TRBV6-2 or TRBV6-3 and TRBJ2-6; D unclear. The CDR3 loop spans 14 amino acids. The germline gives CDR1 MNHEY, CDR2 SVGEGT. Between the trimmed V and J ends, which lost 5 bases and 0 bases, there was a span of 5 bases. The CDR3 spells CASSTNSGANVLTF. The CDR3, as DNA: TGTGCCAGCAGTACAAACTCTGGGGCCAACGTCCTGACTTTC.

This clonotype has only one observation. The rearrangement uses TRBV18 and TRBJ2-6; D not resolved. Deletions cut 6 bases from V and 4 bases from J, with 10 bases between. Germline V CDR1 and CDR2: KGHSH, LQKENI. The CDR3 length is 14 residues. CDR3: CASSPNPGANVLTF. The CDR3 DNA reads TGTGCCAGCTCGCCAAACCCCGGGGCCAACGTCCTGACTTTC.

The gene calls are TRBV27 and TRBJ1-2; D possibly corresponds to TRBD1 (5 bases). Trimming pared 6 bases from V and 3 bases from J, leaving 17 bases between. CDR1 and CDR2 from the germline V gene are MNHEY and SMNVEV (reference sequence). The CDR3 is 15 residues long. The CDR3 sequence: CASRWVGGEDYGYTF. The CDR3 bases are TGTGCCAGCAGGTGGGTTGGGGGAGAGGACTATGGCTACACCTTC.

The chain joins TRBV30 to TRBJ1-1, with unresolved D. Trimming stripped 5 bases from V and 5 bases from J, with 15 bases between. The CDR3 totals 13 residues. Germline V gene sequence: CDR1 GTSNPN, CDR2 SVGIG (reference sequence). CDR3 sequence: CAWGPNLGTEAFF. The CDR3 DNA reads TGTGCCTGGGGCCCTAACTTGGGAACTGAAGCTTTCTTT.

V is TRBV5-6 and J is TRBJ2-2; D remains ambiguous. CDR3 length: 12 amino acids. Germline loops: CDR1 SGHDT, CDR2 YYEEEE. Trimming took off 4 bases at V and 3 bases at J, with 4 bases between the two ends. The CDR3 protein is CASSPHTGELFF. DNA of the CDR3: TGTGCCAGCAGCCCCCACACCGGGGAGCTGTTTTTT.

CDR3 sequence: CASSQAVAASYNEQFF. The DNA for the CDR3 is TGCGCCAGCAGCCAAGCGGTAGCGGCTTCCTACAATGAGCAGTTCTTC. This chain links TRBV4-1 with TRBJ2-1; D might be TRBD2 (6 bases). CDR1 is MGHRA, CDR2 YSYEKL, per germline. CDR3 length: 16 amino acids. V dropped 1 base and J dropped 1 base, with 11 bases sitting between them.

CDR3 sequence reads: CASLMTNRQYF. CDR3 in DNA: TGTGCCAGCCTTATGACTAATAGGCAGTATTTT. V gene TRBV6-6 combines with J gene TRBJ2-3, with D tentatively TRBD2 (5 bases). Germline lookup yields CDR1 MNHNY and CDR2 SVGAGI (reference sequence). CDR3 size: 11 residues. Trimming left V 8 bases short and J 11 bases short, with 14 bases between.

The rearrangement uses TRBV29-1 and TRBJ2-4; the D is unclear. Germline V gives CDR1 SQVTM, CDR2 ANQGSEA. V lost 1 base and J 5 bases, leaving 9 bases between the germline ends. The CDR3 consists of 13 residues. The CDR3 bases are TGCAGCGTTGAAGTAGGGAATCAAAACATTCAGTACTTC. Translating gives CSVEVGNQNIQYF.

V usage is TRBV29-1 and J usage is TRBJ1-1; 7 bases match TRBD1. The germline V gene encodes CDR1 SQVTM and CDR2 ANQGSEA. This CDR3 comprises 12 residues. The V gene end was trimmed by 7 bases and the J gene end by 0 bases; junction bases not matched to a gene: 2. CDR3 loop: CSGQGMNTEAFF. For the CDR3, the DNA is TGCAGCGGACAGGGTATGAACACTGAAGCTTTCTTT.

For the CDR3, the DNA is TGTGCCAGCAGCACCGACAGGGAGAGGGAGAACACTGAAGCTTTCTTT. Translated: CASSTDRERENTEAFF. The chain employs TRBV14 and TRBJ1-1, with 7 bases fitting TRBD1. Germline assignment: CDR1 SGHDN and CDR2 FVKESK. V lost 5 bases to trimming and J lost 1 base; unmatched junction nucleotides: 10. This CDR3 comprises 16 residues.

V gene TRBV7-8 combines with J gene TRBJ2-1; a possible D gene is TRBD2 (6 bases). CDR3 length equals 14 residues. Trimming shortened V by 7 bases and J by 2 bases, and 12 bases separated the two germline ends. Germline lookup yields CDR1 SGHVS and CDR2 FQNEAQ. Here the CDR3 DNA reads TGTGCCAGCACCTCGGCGGGAACCTACAATGAGCAGTTCTTC. Amino acids: CASTSAGTYNEQFF.

The rearrangement joins TRBV2 to TRBJ2-2, with D maybe TRBD1 (5 bases). The CDR3 runs 14 residues. Between the trimmed V and J ends, which lost 3 bases and 0 bases, there was a span of 5 bases. Germline CDR1 reads SNHLY; CDR2 reads FYNNEI. The CDR3 here is CASSEGPNTGELFF. As DNA, the CDR3 is TGTGCCAGCAGTGAGGGGCCGAACACCGGGGAGCTGTTTTTT.

In DNA, the CDR3 is TGTGCCAGCAGCGCGGTAGTAGATGAGCAGTTCTTC. This encodes CASSAVVDEQFF. This rearrangement joins TRBV9 to TRBJ2-1; D gene ambiguous. The CDR3 contains 12 residues. CDR1 SGDLS and CDR2 YYNGEE come from the germline V gene. Between the trimmed V and J ends, which lost 3 bases and 8 bases, there was a span of 9 bases.